Each of the 28 T cell receptor beta chains below was sequenced from the same sample in a study of blood T cells in healthy people across ages. Alongside a J-beta primer mix, a sample-barcoded 5' primer served in a second PCR lasting about 7 to 11 cycles. MiXCR, applied by TCRdb to the 5' RACE reads, yields one record per CDR3 protein. The sample includes about 1.6 million distinct CDR3 sequences, about 31% seen only once; the top ten take about 11%. Sequenced input: blood. The receptor set was obtained from a woman in her twenties or thirties in good health.

The gene calls are TRBV5-1 and TRBJ2-1; D is ambiguous. V gave up 2 bases and J gave up 5 bases, with 11 bases separating them. The CDR3 totals 14 residues. From germline, CDR1 is SGHRS and CDR2 YFSETQ. The CDR3 coding sequence is TGCGCCAGCAGCTTCTATCCGTGGGACAATGAGCAGTTCTTC. Translated, it gives CASSFYPWDNEQFF.

At least ten counts were recorded for this clonotype. The gene calls are TRBV12-3 or TRBV12-4 and TRBJ2-7; no clear D gene. V shed 5 bases and J shed 5 bases, with 13 bases lying between them. This CDR3 is built from 13 residues. The CDR3 nucleotides are TGTGCCAGCAGTGACAACTGGCCCCACGAGCAGTACTTC. Residues: CASSDNWPHEQYF.

The sample holds a few counts of this clonotype. The chain uses TRBV7-9 and TRBJ2-6; D unresolved. The ends were cut back, 5 bases at V and 0 bases at J, with 11 bases in the middle. Per germline, CDR1 SEHNR and CDR2 FQNEAQ (reference sequence). This CDR3 contains 16 residues. Here the CDR3 reads CASSPTSSSGANVLTF. The DNA of the CDR3 is TGTGCCAGCAGCCCGACATCAAGCTCTGGGGCCAACGTCCTGACTTTC.

This clonotype was recorded a few times. The genes are TRBV20-1 and TRBJ2-7, with TRBD2 identical over 7 bases. V lost 3 bases to trimming and J lost 4 bases; unmatched junction nucleotides: 9. Germline loops: CDR1 DFQATT, CDR2 SNEGSKA (reference sequence). The CDR3 loop spans 14 amino acids. CDR3 in amino acids: CSASTGGKMYEQYF. The CDR3 DNA reads TGCAGTGCTAGTACGGGGGGAAAGATGTACGAGCAGTACTTC.

This clonotype was observed a handful of times. This rearrangement joins TRBV12-3 or TRBV12-4 to TRBJ2-5, with D unclear. The CDR3 covers 13 residues. Trimming shortened V by 7 bases and J by 5 bases, and 14 bases separated the two germline ends. The CDR3 region has the DNA TGTGCCAGCATGGGCCTTTCTCGGGAGACCCAGTACTTC. Residues: CASMGLSRETQYF.

This clonotype was observed a handful of times. The rearrangement joins TRBV18 to TRBJ2-7, with 14 nucleotides matching TRBD2. Germline trimming cut 3 bases from V and 7 bases from J; bases unmatched to any gene: 5. The CDR3 totals 15 residues. The germline CDR1 and CDR2 sequences are KGHSH and LQKENI. The CDR3 DNA is TGTGCCAGCTCACCGCAGGGACTAGCGGGAGTAGAGCAGTACTTC. Protein: CASSPQGLAGVEQYF.

This chain connects TRBV21-1 to TRBJ2-2. TRBV21-1 has pseudogene status. This CDR3 is 12 amino acids long. CDR3 sequence reads: CASSKASGELFF. The CDR3 DNA reads TGTGCCAGCAGCAAGGCCAGCGGGGAGCTGTTTTTT.

This clonotype was counted a few times. The chain carries TRBV6-5 and TRBJ1-2, with D unclear. The CDR3 has 13 amino acids. Germline CDR1 is MNHEY and CDR2 is SVGAGI. V lost 0 bases and J lost 4, with 6 bases in between. CDR3 protein: CASSYSGSYGYTF. DNA of the CDR3: TGTGCCAGCAGTTACTCAGGGTCCTATGGCTACACCTTC.

The rearrangement uses TRBV30 and TRBJ2-4; D remains unclear. V lost 2 bases and J 0 bases, leaving 11 bases between the germline ends. The CDR3 extends over 15 amino acids. The germline CDR1 and CDR2 sequences are GTSNPN and SVGIG (reference sequence). The CDR3 DNA sequence: TGTGCCTGGAGTACCGGGTCGGTAGCCAAAAACATTCAGTACTTC. It is translated as CAWSTGSVAKNIQYF.

The chain combines TRBV7-3 with TRBJ2-1, with D unresolved. The V gene lost 5 bases and the J gene lost 6 bases, with 14 bases spanning the gap. Germline V CDR1 and CDR2: SGHTA, FQGTGA. CDR3 size: 14 residues. The CDR3 loop is CASSEIQRSNEQFF. CDR3 in DNA: TGTGCCAGCAGCGAAATACAACGAAGCAATGAGCAGTTCTTC.

In this sample, this clonotype turned up a few times. The gene calls are TRBV7-9 and TRBJ2-5; D could derive from TRBD1 or TRBD2 (5 bases each). Per germline, CDR1 SEHNR and CDR2 FQNEAQ (reference sequence). This CDR3 comprises 16 residues. The ends were cut back, 5 bases at V and 5 bases at J, with 21 bases in the middle. The CDR3 DNA follows: TGTGCCAGCAGCCTCGGTGTGAGGGGTGTGGGGGAGACCCAGTACTTC. Its protein is CASSLGVRGVGETQYF. Complete variable domain (other parts from reference TRBV7-9 and TRBJ2-5): DTGVSQNPRHKITKRGQNVTFRCDPISEHNRLYWYRQTLGQGPEFLTYFQNEAQLEKSRLLSDRFSAERPKGSFSTLEIQRTEQGDSAMYLCASSLGVRGVGETQYFGPGTRLLVL.

This clonotype appeared a few times. The chain employs TRBV7-3 and TRBJ2-3; 11 nucleotides match TRBD2. Unmatched junction bases numbered 14, after V lost 5 bases and J lost 7 bases. This CDR3 region has 17 residues. The germline V gene has CDR1 SGHTA and CDR2 FQGTGA. The CDR3 DNA follows: TGTGCCAGCAGCCCGTATTTAGCGGGAGGGTCGTTGAATACGCAGTATTTT. Its protein is CASSPYLAGGSLNTQYF.

The chain links TRBV20-1 to TRBJ2-1; TRBD2 aligns across 9 bases. J lost 6 bases, V lost 1 base, and 4 bases had no gene match. Germline assignment: CDR1 DFQATT and CDR2 SNEGSKA (reference sequence). The CDR3 sequence is 14 residues long. CDR3 amino acids: CSARAQRGANEQFF. CDR3 nucleotide sequence: TGCAGTGCTAGAGCTCAGCGGGGGGCCAATGAGCAGTTCTTC.

This clonotype was seen a handful of times. The CDR3 DNA follows: TGTGCCAGCAGCCGGACTAGCGGGGGGGCGGCAGATACGCAGTATTTT. Amino acid sequence: CASSRTSGGAADTQYF. The chain combines TRBV9 with TRBJ2-3; 15 bases match TRBD2. The CDR3 length is 16 residues. V shed 4 bases, J shed 4 bases, and the junction held 4 bases outside the gene matches. Germline CDR1 and CDR2: SGDLS and YYNGEE.

On this clonotype itself: Germline is not matched at one junction end, which may reflect a read error. The chain recombines TRBV12-3 or TRBV12-4 with TRBJ2-5; 8 nucleotides agree with TRBD1. The DNA end lines up better with TRBJ2-7; the J call may be wrong. The CDR3 totals 13 residues. CDR3 coding DNA: TGTGCCGGCAGTAGGACAGGGAGGTACGAGCAGTACTTC. The encoded protein is CAGSRTGRYEQYF.

This clonotype was observed a few times. The chain recombines TRBV12-3 or TRBV12-4 with TRBJ1-1; perhaps TRBD1 as D (5 bases). V shed 3 bases and J shed 7 bases, with 12 bases lying between them. The length of the CDR3 is 13 residues. The CDR3 DNA follows: TGTGCCAGCAGTTTTGCGGTCAGGGTTGAAGCTTTCTTT. Translating gives CASSFAVRVEAFF.

This clonotype was picked up a small number of times. CDR3 amino acids: CASSQSGQGAHTEAFF. The CDR3 DNA reads as TGCGCCAGCAGCCAATCGGGACAGGGGGCTCACACTGAAGCTTTCTTT. This chain connects TRBV4-1 to TRBJ1-1; the match to TRBD1 covers 12 bases. Germline CDR1 reads MGHRA; CDR2 reads YSYEKL. The junction had 4 bases not matched to a gene; V was cut back by 2 bases and J by 3 bases. The CDR3 sequence is 16 residues long.

The chain couples TRBV5-6 to TRBJ1-6; possible D gene TRBD1, 5 bases. Germline loops: CDR1 SGHDT, CDR2 YYEEEE. The V gene lost 3 bases and the J gene lost 7 bases, with 11 bases spanning the gap. The length of the CDR3 is 14 residues. The CDR3 protein is CASSSRQSNSPLHF. The CDR3 nucleotides are TGTGCCAGCAGCTCCAGACAGTCAAATTCACCCCTCCACTTT.

This clonotype was observed a few times. The chain carries TRBV5-6 and TRBJ1-4; possible D gene TRBD1, 6 bases. The length of the CDR3 is 16 residues. The germline V gene encodes CDR1 SGHDT and CDR2 YYEEEE. The ends were cut back, 3 bases at V and 7 bases at J, with 19 bases in the middle. CDR3 sequence (DNA): TGTGCCAGCAGCTCCCTTTACTCAGGGGAGGGTGAAAAACTGTTTTTT. Its translation is CASSSLYSGEGEKLFF.

The V call is TRBV28, the J call TRBJ2-1, with D maybe TRBD2 (7 bases). This CDR3 spans 14 amino acids. V lost 7 bases and J 9 bases, leaving 19 bases between the germline ends. The V gene's germline CDR1 is MDHEN and CDR2 SYDVKM. This chain's CDR3 is CASTNGGAGSEQFF. As DNA, the CDR3 is TGTGCCAGCACTAATGGGGGGGCTGGTAGTGAGCAGTTCTTC.

The V and J genes are TRBV24-1 and TRBJ1-1, with D possibly matching TRBD1 (5 bases). The germline V and J ends were trimmed by 3 bases and 1 base, with 11 bases remaining between them. The germline CDR1 and CDR2 sequences are KGHDR and SFDVKD. The CDR3 has 15 residues. CDR3 nucleotide sequence: TGTGCCACCAGTGATAGGGGCTCCGGGAACACTGAAGCTTTCTTT. Amino acids: CATSDRGSGNTEAFF.

The chain couples TRBV15 to TRBJ2-5; D is ambiguous. Deletions cut 0 bases from V and 0 bases from J, with 14 bases between. The CDR3 extends over 17 amino acids. Germline V gene lookup returns CDR1 LNHNV and CDR2 YYDKDF (reference sequence). DNA of the CDR3: TGTGCCACCAGCAGAGATGATGGAGAGGTGAACCAAGAGACCCAGTACTTC. Amino acids: CATSRDDGEVNQETQYF.

The rearrangement joins TRBV11-2 to TRBJ2-1; 13 positions agree with TRBD2. The CDR3 covers 17 residues. V shed 1 base and J 9 bases; nucleotides not matched to a gene: 9. The germline V gene encodes CDR1 SGHAT and CDR2 FQNNGV. Here the CDR3 DNA reads TGTGCCAGCAGCTTAGTGCGTGGACTAGCGGGGGCCAGTGAGCAGTTCTTC. This translates into CASSLVRGLAGASEQFF. The whole variable domain, filled in from reference TRBV11-2 and TRBJ2-1, reads EAGVAQSPRYKIIEKRQSVAFWCNPISGHATLYWYQQILGQGPKLLIQFQNNGVVDDSQLPKDRFSAERLKGVDSTLKIQPAKLEDSAVYLCASSLVRGLAGASEQFFGPGTRLTVL.

The chain links TRBV7-9 to TRBJ2-1; 11 bases align to TRBD2. Trimming cost V 2 bases and J 6 bases; bases outside gene matches: 18. The CDR3 consists of 20 residues. Germline assignment: CDR1 SEHNR and CDR2 FQNEAQ (reference sequence). This CDR3 is CASSLPGVGTSGPTINEQFF. Written as DNA, the CDR3 is TGTGCCAGCAGCTTACCCGGAGTCGGGACTAGCGGACCCACCATCAATGAGCAGTTCTTC.

As to this clonotype: The junction departs from germline at one end; a sequencing error may be responsible. The V and J genes are TRBV4-1 and TRBJ2-1; 7 bases line up with TRBD2. Germline V gives CDR1 MGHRA, CDR2 YSYEKL. There are 16 residues in the CDR3. CDR3 in amino acids: CTSSQGLSGPLNEQFF. The CDR3 nucleotides are TGCACCAGCAGCCAAGGGCTTAGCGGGCCTTTGAATGAGCAGTTCTTC.

The chain employs TRBV6-6 and TRBJ2-1, with 7 nucleotides matching TRBD2. J was trimmed by 11 bases and V by 5 bases; bases with no gene match: 9. Germline CDR1 is MNHNY and CDR2 is SVGAGI (reference sequence). The CDR3 length is 13 residues. The CDR3 sequence: CASSTRLADKQFF. The CDR3 DNA follows: TGTGCCAGCAGTACCCGACTAGCAGATAAGCAGTTCTTC.

V is TRBV6-2 or TRBV6-3 and J is TRBJ2-1, with unresolved D. The CDR3 runs 15 residues. Per germline, CDR1 MNHEY and CDR2 SVGEGT. The V end lost 0 bases, the J end lost 7 bases, and 13 bases lay between the germline ends. CDR3 protein: CASSYSWGLGNEQFF. In DNA form, the CDR3 reads TGTGCCAGCAGTTACTCGTGGGGATTGGGGAATGAGCAGTTCTTC.

This clonotype showed up just once. The chain uses TRBV18 and TRBJ2-4; maybe TRBD2 (7 bases). The J call could be wrong; TRBJ2-7 is a better fit for the DNA end. Germline CDR1 reads KGHSH; CDR2 reads LQKENI. This CDR3 contains 14 residues. The CDR3 DNA follows: TGTGCCAGCTCCAGGGCAGGGGAGGGCTACGAGCAGTACTTC. It yields the protein CASSRAGEGYEQYF.